The 27 T cell receptor beta chains reported below all come from one sample, sequenced in a study of vaccination effects on CD4 cells after COVID-19. Assay used: immunoSEQ multiplex PCR; TCRdb lists only in-frame clones, some missing. The sample lists approximately 30,000 clones, 55% to 75% occurring once. Antigens for these TCRs are unknown. The ViraFEST assay expanded antigen-specific CD4+ T cells with viral peptide pools before sequencing. The authors isolated CD4+ T cells after about eleven days of culture. None of these healthy vaccinees had been infected with SARS-CoV-2 before vaccination. Sequenced here: CD4+ T cells from PBMCs cultured with SARS-CoV-2 spike peptides, sampled before COVID-19 vaccination. Every receptor here comes from a human donor who received a COVID-19 vaccine.

This clone has only one observation. The chain recombines TRBV9 with TRBJ2-7, with D possibly TRBD1 on 6 matching bases. Trimming shortened V by 0 bases and J by 6 bases, and 10 bases separated the two germline ends. This CDR3 spans 13 amino acids. The germline V gene has CDR1 SGDLS and CDR2 YYNGEE. In nucleotides, the CDR3 is TGTGCCAGCAGCGTAGGAATGGGGGCCGAGCAGTACTTC. It translates to CASSVGMGAEQYF.

This chain joins TRBV5-1 and TRBJ2-2; no clear D. Germline CDR1 reads SGHRS; CDR2 reads YFSETQ. Trimming cost V 0 bases and J 2 bases, with 5 bases left between them. This CDR3 region has 14 residues. CDR3 sequence (DNA): TGCGCCAGCAGCTTGGCCACCAACACCGGGGAGCTGTTTTTT. It encodes CASSLATNTGELFF.

This clone has only a few counts. The V gene is TRBV20-1, the J gene TRBJ1-3, with 10 bases aligning to TRBD1. Germline V CDR1 and CDR2: DFQATT, SNEGSKA (reference sequence). This CDR3 has 16 residues. Trimming cost V 3 bases and J 4 bases; bases outside gene matches: 9. CDR3: CSASNADRGQGNTIYF. Written as DNA, the CDR3 is TGCAGTGCTAGTAACGCAGACAGGGGGCAAGGAAACACCATATATTTT.

The rearrangement joins TRBV6-1 to TRBJ1-6, with TRBD1 matching 7 bases. The CDR3 totals 16 residues. The V and J ends lost 3 bases and 7 bases, in that order; junction bases with no gene match: 9. From germline, CDR1 is MNHNS and CDR2 SASEGT. The CDR3 reads CASSEQTGLGNSPLHF. In nucleotides, the CDR3 is TGTGCCAGCAGTGAGCAGACAGGGCTCGGGAATTCACCCCTCCACTTT.

This clone was detected only once. This chain links TRBV12-5 with TRBJ1-2; unclear D gene. Germline CDR1 and CDR2: LGHNT and FRNRAP. V lost 3 bases and J lost 8, with 19 bases in between. The CDR3 runs 15 residues. The CDR3 is CASGFGNGVRGGYTF. DNA of the CDR3: TGTGCTAGTGGTTTCGGAAACGGGGTGCGCGGGGGCTACACCTTC.

V gene TRBV6-4 combines with J gene TRBJ1-2; 9 bases are a match to TRBD1. Trimming took 2 bases from V and 7 from J; bases not matched to a gene: 5. The germline CDR1 and CDR2 sequences are MRHNA and SNTAGT. The CDR3 consists of 14 residues. CDR3 sequence (DNA): TGTGCCAGCAGTGACACCGGGACAGGGCTTGGCTACACCTTC. This gives the protein CASSDTGTGLGYTF.

CDR3 nucleotides: TGCGCCAGCAGCTTAGGGATGGGGAGGACTGAAGCTTTCTTT. Protein sequence: CASSLGMGRTEAFF. V gene TRBV5-1 combines with J gene TRBJ1-1; the D is unclear. The CDR3 spans 14 residues. The V end was cut by 2 bases, the J end by 5 bases, with 13 bases between. Germline V CDR1 and CDR2: SGHRS, YFSETQ.

This clone was counted a single time. This chain links TRBV29-1 with TRBJ2-3; 14 bases agree with TRBD2. CDR3 length: 14 residues. Germline V CDR1 and CDR2: SQVTM, ANQGSEA. V was clipped by 6 bases and J by 5 bases; unmatched bases: 4. DNA of the CDR3: TGCAGCGTCATGACTAGCGGGGGGGGAGATACGCAGTATTTT. Protein product: CSVMTSGGGDTQYF.

This clone was found a few times. The J gene is TRBJ2-2, the V gene TRBV7-9; the match to TRBD2 covers 8 bases. CDR3 length equals 16 residues. CDR1 and CDR2 (germline): SEHNR, FQNEAQ (reference sequence). The junction had 13 bases not matched to a gene; V was cut back by 11 bases and J by 2 bases. In DNA, the CDR3 is TGTGCCGGAAAAACCGGGAGGGAAACCAACACCGGGGAGCTGTTTTTT. Its protein product is CAGKTGRETNTGELFF.

In this sample, this clone turned up a few times. This chain links TRBV7-9 with TRBJ1-1; D remains unclear. V was cut by 5 bases and J by 1 base, with 5 bases left in between. CDR1 is SEHNR and CDR2 is FQNEAQ in the germline V gene (reference sequence). There are 12 residues in the CDR3. Written as DNA, the CDR3 is TGTGCCAGCAGCCTCAAGAACACTGAAGCTTTCTTT. Amino acid sequence: CASSLKNTEAFF. Based on the CDR3 plus reference TRBV7-9 and TRBJ1-1, the full variable domain is DTGVSQNPRHKITKRGQNVTFRCDPISEHNRLYWYRQTLGQGPEFLTYFQNEAQLEKSRLLSDRFSAERPKGSFSTLEIQRTEQGDSAMYLCASSLKNTEAFFGQGTRLTVV.

The sample holds a few counts of this clone. The J gene is TRBJ2-4, the V gene TRBV7-2, with 7 bases identical to TRBD1. The trim removed 3 bases at V and 7 bases at J, leaving 3 bases unmatched. The CDR3 length is 13 residues. Looked up from germline, CDR1 is SGHTA and CDR2 is FQGNSA. CDR3 loop: CASSFGQENIQYF. CDR3 coding DNA: TGTGCCAGCAGCTTTGGACAGGAGAACATTCAGTACTTC. The full variable domain, its missing parts supplied by reference TRBV7-2 and TRBJ2-4, is GAGVSQSPSNKVTEKGKDVELRCDPISGHTALYWYRQSLGQGLEFLIYFQGNSAPDKSGLPSDRFSAERTGGSVSTLTIQRTQQEDSAVYLCASSFGQENIQYFGAGTRLSVL.

The V call is TRBV2, the J call TRBJ2-7, with D perhaps TRBD1 (5 bases). This CDR3 spans 13 amino acids. Deletions cut 3 bases from V and 2 bases from J, with 8 bases between. Germline V gene sequence: CDR1 SNHLY, CDR2 FYNNEI. The CDR3 DNA reads TGTGCCAGCAGTGAGGAGACAGCCTACGAGCAGTACTTC. As protein: CASSEETAYEQYF.

The chain uses TRBV7-9 and TRBJ1-1; 7 bases agree with TRBD1. This CDR3 comprises 14 residues. Losses at the gene ends were 4 bases for V and 5 bases for J; bases not matched to a gene: 7. CDR1 SEHNR and CDR2 FQNEAQ come from the germline V gene (reference sequence). The CDR3 DNA reads TGTGCCAGCAGCTCTCAGGGGGTACGAACTGAAGCTTTCTTT. This encodes CASSSQGVRTEAFF.

This chain uses TRBV7-2 with TRBJ1-5; D is uncertain. This CDR3 spans 14 amino acids. In germline, CDR1 is SGHTA, CDR2 FQGNSA. The V gene lost 5 bases and the J gene lost 0 bases, with 8 bases spanning the gap. Written as DNA, the CDR3 is TGTGCCAGCAGCCCTAGGGTTAGCAATCAGCCCCAGCATTTT. Translation: CASSPRVSNQPQHF.

The chain carries TRBV11-3 and TRBJ2-3; 10 bases align to TRBD2. The CDR3 consists of 16 residues. Germline V gene lookup returns CDR1 SGHNT and CDR2 YENEEA. After removal of 2 bases from V and 4 bases from J, the junction contained 6 bases not matched to a gene. CDR3 sequence (DNA): TGTGCCAGCAGCTTACGGGCTAGCGGGAGTGCAGATACGCAGTATTTT. Its protein product is CASSLRASGSADTQYF.

This clone was picked up one time. V is TRBV6-1 and J is TRBJ1-3, with D unclear. V was shortened by 2 bases and J by 0 bases, with 14 bases between the two germline ends. This CDR3 has 17 residues. Germline V gives CDR1 MNHNS, CDR2 SASEGT. The CDR3 DNA reads TGTGCCAGCAGTGAAAGGGCAGCCCAGAGCTCTGGAAACACCATATATTTT. This gives the protein CASSERAAQSSGNTIYF.

The chain recombines TRBV3-1 (or the pseudogene TRBV3-2) with TRBJ1-1, with D possibly TRBD1 on 6 matching bases. The length of the CDR3 is 14 residues. The V gene's germline CDR1 is LGHDT and CDR2 YNNKEL (reference sequence). Trimming shortened V by 2 bases and J by 3 bases, and 10 bases separated the two germline ends. The CDR3 protein is CASSQRGAYTEAFF. In DNA, the CDR3 is TGTGCCAGCAGCCAACGGGGGGCTTACACTGAAGCTTTCTTT.

The table lists this clone with a few counts. The genes are TRBV2 and TRBJ2-1; 8 nucleotides line up with TRBD2. From germline, CDR1 is SNHLY and CDR2 FYNNEI. The CDR3 extends over 15 amino acids. With V trimmed by 7 bases and J by 4 bases, 9 bases remained unmatched. In DNA, the CDR3 is TGTGCCAGCAACCCCCAGCGGGAGACGTACAATGAGCAGTTCTTC. Protein product: CASNPQRETYNEQFF.

The rearrangement links TRBV30 to TRBJ2-2; 10 nucleotides agree with TRBD2. Unmatched junction bases numbered 14, after V lost 8 bases and J lost 5 bases. The germline CDR1 and CDR2 sequences are GTSNPN and SVGIG (reference sequence). The CDR3 loop spans 16 amino acids. CDR3 loop: CAGTSVSLAGTGELFF. DNA of the CDR3: TGTGCCGGCACCTCGGTTTCACTAGCGGGAACCGGGGAGCTGTTTTTT.

J is TRBJ1-2 and V is TRBV3-1 (or the pseudogene TRBV3-2), with TRBD1 matching over 11 bases. V lost 8 bases and J lost 7; bases outside the gene matches: 15. The CDR3 contains 16 residues. Germline-derived CDR1 and CDR2 are LGHDT and YNNKEL (reference sequence). As DNA, the CDR3 is TGTGCCAGCCCCCACTCCCTCCGGACAGGGGGCTGTGGCTACACCTTC. Translated: CASPHSLRTGGCGYTF.

The chain has TRBV6-5 and TRBJ1-2; 8 nucleotides line up with TRBD1. The V gene's germline CDR1 is MNHEY and CDR2 SVGAGI. The ends lost 6 bases at V and 4 bases at J; junction bases unmatched: 10. The CDR3 is made up of 15 amino acids. The CDR3 coding sequence is TGTGCCAGCAGCGGCGGACAGGGTCTTGGCTATGGCTACACCTTC. The encoded protein is CASSGGQGLGYGYTF.

The chain recombines TRBV5-4 with TRBJ1-2, with TRBD1 as a possible D gene (5 bases). V dropped 0 bases and J dropped 8 bases, with 23 bases sitting between them. The CDR3 is 17 residues long. Germline V gene lookup returns CDR1 SGHNT and CDR2 YYREEE (reference sequence). CDR3 loop: CASSLGGGSNPSWGYTF. The DNA of the CDR3 is TGTGCCAGCAGCTTGGGGGGGGGTTCGAACCCGTCATGGGGCTACACCTTC.

By frequency in the sample, this clone is medium-sized (0.01 to 0.1%). The chain carries TRBV11-2 and TRBJ1-2; no clear D gene. Germline V gives CDR1 SGHAT, CDR2 FQNNGV. The length of the CDR3 is 13 residues. Trimming took off 3 bases at V and 1 base at J, with 6 bases between the two ends. CDR3 sequence: CASSFEYNYGYTF. The CDR3 DNA is TGTGCCAGCAGCTTCGAGTATAACTATGGCTACACCTTC.

The chain has TRBV6-5 and TRBJ1-2; 8 nucleotides line up with TRBD1. V lost 0 bases, J lost 6 bases, and 6 bases stayed unmatched. This CDR3 spans 15 amino acids. Germline CDR1 reads MNHEY; CDR2 reads SVGAGI. The CDR3 bases are TGTGCCAGCAGTTACTCTCAGGGGGCGTATGATGGCTACACCTTC. Translated: CASSYSQGAYDGYTF.

V gene TRBV2 combines with J gene TRBJ1-5; D possibly corresponds to TRBD1 (5 bases). CDR1 is SNHLY, CDR2 FYNNEI, per germline. The V and J ends lost 5 bases and 2 bases respectively, with 10 bases between them. The CDR3 contains 14 residues. CDR3 residues: CASSTGSGNQPQHF. CDR3 nucleotide sequence: TGTGCCAGCAGTACAGGTTCAGGCAATCAGCCCCAGCATTTT.

The chain joins TRBV7-8 to TRBJ2-1; 8 bases align to TRBD2. Trimming at V came to 2 bases and at J to 1 base, leaving 16 bases not matched to a gene. The CDR3 contains 20 residues. Germline V lookup: CDR1 SGHVS, CDR2 FQNEAQ. CDR3 in amino acids: CASSLFRAGVSLRSYNEQFF. In DNA, the CDR3 is TGTGCCAGCAGCTTATTCCGAGCGGGAGTCTCCCTTAGGTCCTACAATGAGCAGTTCTTC. Using reference TRBV7-8 and TRBJ2-1 for the parts outside the CDR3, the full variable domain is GAGVSQSPRYKVAKRGQDVALRCDPISGHVSLFWYQQALGQGPEFLTYFQNEAQLDKSGLPSDRFFAERPEGSVSTLKIQRTQQEDSAVYLCASSLFRAGVSLRSYNEQFFGPGTRLTVL.

The chain has TRBV14 and TRBJ2-1, with 8 bases lining up with TRBD2. V trimming: 3 bases; J trimming: 4 bases; junction bases outside the gene matches: 8. The V gene's germline CDR1 is SGHDN and CDR2 FVKESK. This CDR3 region has 16 residues. CDR3 nucleotides: TGTGCCAGCAGCCAGTTTGCGGGGGGAGGATACAATGAGCAGTTCTTC. This encodes CASSQFAGGGYNEQFF. Variable domain in full (rest from reference TRBV14 and TRBJ2-1): EAGVTQFPSHSVIEKGQTVTLRCDPISGHDNLYWYRRVMGKEIKFLLHFVKESKQDESGMPNNRFLAERTGGTYSTLKVQPAELEDSGVYFCASSQFAGGGYNEQFFGPGTRLTVL.